Below, one T cell receptor beta chain is given with its context. The target of this receptor is not known. The input lacks base qualities; no much larger clone sits a single base away. This sample stems from a study of identical twins (TCRdb year 2016). General notes on the study: TCR alpha and beta repertoires from monozygotic twins, unrelated adults of various ages and cord blood were deep-sequenced to test whether fetal clonotypes persist. To rule out contamination, the twin experiments were replicated at different times with different library preparation protocols. Study-level results and caveats: In beta out-of-frame sequences, excess twin sharing was weaker, because having fewer shared sequences lowered the signal-to-noise ratio. Compared with coincidental sharing between unrelated individuals, out-of-frame TCR alpha sequences shared between twins had an excess of sequences with low generation probability. Because the same donors could not be followed over many years, the conclusions depended on cross-sectional statistical analysis. Recombination models systematically underestimated out-of-frame TCR alpha sharing in monozygotic twins but agreed with sharing between unrelated individuals. Invariant T cells such as MAIT and iNKT could partly confound zero-insertion analyses, although diverse VJ usage argued against such confounding for most clonotypes. Abundant cord blood beta clonotypes had fewer insertions, young adult naive repertoires showed a similar but weaker trend, and memory repertoires showed no such trend.

CDR1 and CDR2 are read off the germline V gene (reference sequence) as LGHDT and YNNKEL. Trimming at the junction amounts to 2 bases on V and 4 bases on J, and the germline ends lie 11 bases apart. From its cysteine to its phenylalanine, the CDR3 spans 15 amino acids. CDR3 DNA only is kept here, 45 bases in frame from base 1. Library generation was performed with 5' RACE. Sequencing used an Illumina HiSeq 2000. Template switching introduced a universal primer binding site; the final cDNA contained a unique molecular identifier, enabling accurate counting of TCR cDNA molecules. Specific primers in the conserved constant-segment region were used to synthesize first-strand cDNA for the TCR alpha and beta chains. Each cDNA library was double barcoded, with a SMART-Mk sample barcode plus Illumina barcodes, to control for contamination. TruSeq adapter sequences, together with Illumina sample barcodes, were added in two successive PCR steps. Sequencing of the TCR alpha and beta cDNA libraries was done on the Illumina HiSeq platform using custom primers. Concerning the study's data processing: Unique molecular identifiers were extracted from raw reads with MiGEC, and CDR3 positions were determined with MiXCR. Recombination models were inferred per individual with the repgenHMM and IGoR tools using an EM algorithm. The analysis of shared clonotypes was done with the tcR package in R, with sharing normalized by the product of cloneset sizes. Out-of-frame nonproductive sequences were analyzed to study raw recombination free of thymic and clonal selection effects. In TCRdb, the public reads were trimmed at Q25 with fastp and aligned with MiXCR, with productive beta chains retained. Rows with one shared CDR3 protein collapse into an entry with the most common genes and DNA. The V and J calls here are based on TCRdb, not the publication. The table for this sample lists approximately 630,000 distinct CDR3 sequences; under 8.5% of them were counted only once. Less than 2% of the sample rests with the top ten.

Every donor in the study was a healthy Caucasian. Three pairs of female monozygotic twins, all aged 18 to 29 years, were included in the twin cohort. Peripheral blood mononuclear cells were used as the source from which RNA for TCR libraries was isolated. These data also formed part of another study, on yellow fever vaccine responses in identical twins. Reported in the second study: According to the authors, in identical twins the way T cells responded to vaccination appeared partly convergent and partly personalized. In the study, vaccine-responding T cell clones were precisely tracked in identical twins.

Sequenced sample: PBMCs. The source is a woman aged 18 to 35 in good health. The chain is encoded by TRBV3-1 joined to TRBJ2-2; TRBD1 might be the D gene, on 6 matching bases. This receptor has the CDR3 CASSQFQGITGELFF. The bases read TGTGCCAGCAGCCAATTTCAGGGGATCACCGGGGAGCTGTTTTTT.